A selection of T cell receptor beta chains follows, all from one sample in a study of cytomegalovirus exposure and HLA in healthy donors. Profiled with immunoSEQ multiplex PCR; TCRdb holds only in-frame clones, not every one. The table for this sample gives about 130,000 clones. Sequenced material: PBMCs. The receptors derive from a young man in good health and CMV-seronegative. The CDR3 runs from the conserved cysteine through the conserved F or W. D genes are given only for firm matches.

NA	TRBJ2-7	11	TRBV30	CACRTSYEQYF	TGTGCCTGTCGAACCTCCTACGAGCAGTACTTC
NA	TRBJ1-1	13	TRBV29-1	CSVVRGMDTEAFF	TGCAGCGTTGTGAGAGGGATGGACACTGAAGCTTTCTTT
NA	TRBJ2-5	13	TRBV6-5	CASSGEGSGTQYF	TGTGCCAGCAGTGGCGAGGGTTCTGGGACCCAGTACTTC
NA	TRBJ1-1	11	TRBV29-1	CSVDGGSEAFF	TGCAGCGTTGACGGCGGGAGTGAAGCTTTCTTT
TRBD2	TRBJ2-7	16	TRBV7-2	CASIQFLAGGPGEQYF	TGTGCCAGCATCCAATTTTTAGCGGGAGGGCCGGGGGAGCAGTACTTC
NA	TRBJ2-7	12	TRBV19	CASSTQGNEQYF	TGTGCCAGTAGTACCCAGGGAAACGAGCAGTACTTC
TRBD1	TRBJ1-4	16	TRBV7-9	CASSSLKEGAGEKLFF	TGTGCCAGCAGCTCCCTTAAAGAGGGGGCAGGTGAAAAACTGTTTTTT
TRBD1	TRBJ2-5	14	TRBV30	CAWLRTPGGETQYF	TGTGCCTGGCTGAGGACCCCAGGGGGAGAGACCCAGTACTTC
TRBD1	TRBJ1-2	16	TRBV18	CASSPPEDRDPYGYTF	TGTGCCAGCTCACCACCGGAGGACAGGGATCCCTATGGCTACACCTTC
NA	TRBJ1-2	17	TRBV30	CAWAVHRAYSVNYGYTF	TGTGCCTGGGCCGTGCACAGGGCGTATTCAGTTAACTATGGCTACACCTTC
NA	TRBJ2-7	13	TRBV28	CASTDSLLREQYF	TGTGCCAGCACGGACTCCCTCTTGCGGGAGCAGTACTTC
NA	TRBJ1-1	14	TRBV29-1	CSVSAGGRDTEAFF	TGCAGCGTCTCAGCCGGGGGACGGGACACTGAAGCTTTCTTT
NA	TRBJ2-5	12	TRBV5-1	CASSLEGETQYF	TGCGCCAGCAGCTTGGAGGGGGAGACCCAGTACTTC
TRBD1	TRBJ1-2	17	TRBV12-5	CASGLDQKRDRGPGYTF	TGTGCTAGTGGTTTGGATCAAAAGAGGGACAGGGGTCCGGGCTACACCTTC
NA	TRBJ2-5	12	TRBV11-2	CASSLDAETQYF	TGTGCCAGCAGCTTAGATGCGGAGACCCAGTACTTC
NA	TRBJ1-2	13	TRBV7-2	CASSPHGDYGYTF	TGTGCCAGCAGCCCCCACGGGGACTATGGCTACACCTTC
TRBD1	TRBJ1-1	14	TRBV5-5	CASSRQGADTEAFF	TGTGCCAGCAGCCGACAGGGGGCGGACACTGAAGCTTTCTTT
NA	TRBJ2-1	16	TRBV5-4	CASSLGTLKGFNEQFF	TGTGCCAGCAGCTTGGGGACTCTTAAAGGGTTTAATGAGCAGTTCTTC
TRBD2	TRBJ2-7	14	TRBV2	CASSPGTSGYEQYF	TGTGCCAGCAGTCCCGGGACTAGCGGCTACGAGCAGTACTTC
TRBD1	TRBJ2-7	16	TRBV6-5	CASSSYGTVPLFEQYF	TGTGCCAGCAGTTCTTACGGGACAGTTCCCCTCTTTGAGCAGTACTTC
TRBD2	TRBJ2-1	15	TRBV7-9	CASSLGGLSYNEQFF	TGTGCCAGCAGCTTAGGGGGACTATCCTACAATGAGCAGTTCTTC
NA	TRBJ2-7	12	TRBV6-1	CASSSTGNEQYF	TGTGCCAGCAGTTCCACAGGTAACGAGCAGTACTTC
NA	TRBJ2-7	14	TRBV30	CAWSAPTGLGEQYF	TGTGCCTGGAGCGCACCCACGGGTCTGGGTGAGCAGTACTTC
NA	TRBJ1-2	13	TRBV19	CASSIGLRSGYTF	TGTGCCAGTAGTATTGGCCTAAGGAGTGGCTACACCTTC
NA	TRBJ2-7	12	TRBV28	CASSPNGYEQYF	TGTGCCAGCAGTCCCAACGGGTACGAGCAGTACTTC
TRBD1	TRBJ1-1	14	TRBV25-1	CASTWTGENTEAFF	TGTGCCAGCACCTGGACAGGGGAGAACACTGAAGCTTTCTTT
TRBD1	TRBJ2-5	13	TRBV29-1	CSDTGTDRETQYF	TGCAGCGACACCGGGACAGATAGAGAGACCCAGTACTTC
TRBD1	TRBJ2-7	15	TRBV28	CASSSRDRLSYEQYF	TGTGCCAGCAGTTCCCGGGACAGGCTATCCTACGAGCAGTACTTC
NA	TRBJ2-7	13	TRBV28	CASGLSTPYEQYF	TGTGCCAGCGGACTTTCAACTCCTTACGAGCAGTACTTC
TRBD1	TRBJ1-1	15	TRBV7-2	CASSSRTGRVTEAFF	TGTGCCAGCAGCTCGCGGACAGGGAGGGTCACTGAAGCTTTCTTT
NA	TRBJ2-3	14	TRBV11-3	CASSLSRSTDTQYF	TGTGCCAGCAGCTTAAGCCGGAGCACAGATACGCAGTATTTT
NA	TRBJ1-1	14	TRBV7-8	CASSLAGRGTEAFF	TGTGCCAGCAGCTTAGCGGGTAGGGGGACTGAAGCTTTCTTT
TRBD1	TRBJ2-4	17	TRBV4-2	CASSQGYDRVVKNIQYF	TGTGCCAGCAGCCAAGGCTACGACAGGGTAGTCAAAAACATTCAGTACTTC
NA	TRBJ2-4	14	TRBV28	CASSFTATKNIQYF	TGTGCCAGCAGTTTTACAGCTACCAAAAACATTCAGTACTTC
TRBD2	TRBJ2-7	15	TRBV25-1	CATRIGTSGLYEQYF	TGTGCCACCCGCATAGGGACTAGCGGGTTATACGAGCAGTACTTC
NA	TRBJ2-3	15	TRBV21-1	CASTLREDITDTQYF	TGTGCCAGCACCCTAAGGGAGGATATCACAGATACGCAGTATTTT
NA	TRBJ1-4	15	TRBV6-5	CASSYSVAGDEKLFF	TGTGCCAGCAGTTACTCGGTCGCGGGGGATGAAAAACTGTTTTTT
NA	TRBJ2-7	13	TRBV11-2	CASSLGAAYEQYF	TGTGCCAGCAGCTTGGGGGCAGCCTACGAGCAGTACTTC
NA	TRBJ2-7	13	TRBV28	CASRRLEAREQYF	TGTGCCAGCAGGCGGTTAGAGGCGCGCGAGCAGTACTTC
TRBD1	TRBJ1-1	15	TRBV5-4	CASSLDTQGVPEAFF	TGTGCCAGCAGCTTGGATACACAGGGGGTCCCTGAAGCTTTCTTT
NA	TRBJ2-7	13	TRBV5-1	CASTDPRGVEQYF	TGCGCCAGCACCGACCCTCGGGGTGTAGAGCAGTACTTC
TRBD1	TRBJ1-2	15	TRBV6-1	CASSDGRGRGYGYTF	TGTGCCAGCAGTGATGGCAGGGGGCGGGGGTATGGCTACACCTTC
TRBD1	TRBJ1-1	15	TRBV4-3	CASSSHRGGNTEAFF	TGCGCCAGCAGCTCACACAGGGGCGGGAACACTGAAGCTTTCTTT
NA	TRBJ2-7	12	TRBV6-7	CAPGEGVYEQYF	TGTGCCCCCGGAGAGGGAGTATACGAGCAGTACTTC
TRBD1	TRBJ1-3	16	TRBV10-3	CAIRGQGASSGNTIYF	TGTGCCATCAGAGGGCAGGGGGCCAGCTCTGGAAACACCATATATTTT
NA	TRBJ1-5	16	TRBV28	CASSSRGRSLDQPQHF	TGTGCCAGCAGCTCCAGGGGAAGGAGCCTAGATCAGCCCCAGCATTTT
NA	TRBJ2-7	12	TRBV29-1	CSVPGENYEQYF	TGCAGCGTTCCAGGGGAGAACTACGAGCAGTACTTC
TRBD1	TRBJ1-2	15	TRBV5-6	CASSYGQGQHYGYTF	TGTGCCAGCAGCTATGGACAGGGGCAGCACTATGGCTACACCTTC
NA	TRBJ2-3	18	TRBV5-1	CASSLAGGGTLNTDTQYF	TGCGCCAGCAGCTTGGCTGGAGGCGGGACTCTTAACACAGATACGCAGTATTTT
NA	TRBJ1-5	12	TRBV7-2	CASSPPGQPQHF	TGTGCCAGCAGCCCCCCCGGGCAGCCCCAGCATTTT
NA	TRBJ2-5	15	TRBV7-6	CASSLVWSSQETQYF	TGTGCCAGCAGCTTAGTATGGAGCAGCCAAGAGACCCAGTACTTC
TRBD1	TRBJ2-7	16	TRBV5-1	CASSPQGQGTTYEQYF	TGCGCCAGCAGCCCACAGGGACAGGGGACAACCTACGAGCAGTACTTC
NA	TRBJ2-7	13	TRBV28	CASKSPGSYEQYF	TGTGCCAGCAAATCACCGGGCTCCTACGAGCAGTACTTC